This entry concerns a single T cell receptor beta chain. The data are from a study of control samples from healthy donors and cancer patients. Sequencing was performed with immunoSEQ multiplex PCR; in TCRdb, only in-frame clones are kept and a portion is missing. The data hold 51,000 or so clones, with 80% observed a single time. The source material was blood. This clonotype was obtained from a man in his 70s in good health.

The CDR3 DNA follows: TGTGCCAGCTCACCACCTACTCGGGGCGAGCAGTACTTC. As protein: CASSPPTRGEQYF. The chain uses TRBV18 and TRBJ2-7, with D possibly being TRBD2 (5 bases). Between the trimmed V and J ends, which lost 0 bases and 6 bases, there was a span of 9 bases. CDR3 length: 13 residues. The germline V gene has CDR1 KGHSH and CDR2 LQKENI.